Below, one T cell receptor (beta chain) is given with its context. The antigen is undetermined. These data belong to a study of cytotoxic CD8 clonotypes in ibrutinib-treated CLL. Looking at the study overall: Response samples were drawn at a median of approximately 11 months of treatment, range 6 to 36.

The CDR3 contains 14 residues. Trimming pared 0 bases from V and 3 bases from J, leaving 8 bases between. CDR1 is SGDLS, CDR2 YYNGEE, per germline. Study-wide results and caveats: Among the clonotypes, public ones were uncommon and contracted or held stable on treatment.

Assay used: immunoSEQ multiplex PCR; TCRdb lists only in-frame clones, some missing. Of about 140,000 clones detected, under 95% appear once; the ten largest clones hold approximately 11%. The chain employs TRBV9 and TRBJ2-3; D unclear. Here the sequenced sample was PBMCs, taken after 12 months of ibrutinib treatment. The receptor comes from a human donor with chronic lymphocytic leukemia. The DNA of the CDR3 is TGTGCCAGCAGCGTAGGATCCCTAACAGATACGCAGTATTTT. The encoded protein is CASSVGSLTDTQYF. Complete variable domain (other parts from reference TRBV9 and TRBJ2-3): DSGVTQTPKHLITATGQRVTLRCSPRSGDLSVYWYQQSLDQGLQFLIQYYNGEERAKGNILERFSAQQFPDLHSELNLSSLELGDSALYFCASSVGSLTDTQYFGPGTRLTVL.